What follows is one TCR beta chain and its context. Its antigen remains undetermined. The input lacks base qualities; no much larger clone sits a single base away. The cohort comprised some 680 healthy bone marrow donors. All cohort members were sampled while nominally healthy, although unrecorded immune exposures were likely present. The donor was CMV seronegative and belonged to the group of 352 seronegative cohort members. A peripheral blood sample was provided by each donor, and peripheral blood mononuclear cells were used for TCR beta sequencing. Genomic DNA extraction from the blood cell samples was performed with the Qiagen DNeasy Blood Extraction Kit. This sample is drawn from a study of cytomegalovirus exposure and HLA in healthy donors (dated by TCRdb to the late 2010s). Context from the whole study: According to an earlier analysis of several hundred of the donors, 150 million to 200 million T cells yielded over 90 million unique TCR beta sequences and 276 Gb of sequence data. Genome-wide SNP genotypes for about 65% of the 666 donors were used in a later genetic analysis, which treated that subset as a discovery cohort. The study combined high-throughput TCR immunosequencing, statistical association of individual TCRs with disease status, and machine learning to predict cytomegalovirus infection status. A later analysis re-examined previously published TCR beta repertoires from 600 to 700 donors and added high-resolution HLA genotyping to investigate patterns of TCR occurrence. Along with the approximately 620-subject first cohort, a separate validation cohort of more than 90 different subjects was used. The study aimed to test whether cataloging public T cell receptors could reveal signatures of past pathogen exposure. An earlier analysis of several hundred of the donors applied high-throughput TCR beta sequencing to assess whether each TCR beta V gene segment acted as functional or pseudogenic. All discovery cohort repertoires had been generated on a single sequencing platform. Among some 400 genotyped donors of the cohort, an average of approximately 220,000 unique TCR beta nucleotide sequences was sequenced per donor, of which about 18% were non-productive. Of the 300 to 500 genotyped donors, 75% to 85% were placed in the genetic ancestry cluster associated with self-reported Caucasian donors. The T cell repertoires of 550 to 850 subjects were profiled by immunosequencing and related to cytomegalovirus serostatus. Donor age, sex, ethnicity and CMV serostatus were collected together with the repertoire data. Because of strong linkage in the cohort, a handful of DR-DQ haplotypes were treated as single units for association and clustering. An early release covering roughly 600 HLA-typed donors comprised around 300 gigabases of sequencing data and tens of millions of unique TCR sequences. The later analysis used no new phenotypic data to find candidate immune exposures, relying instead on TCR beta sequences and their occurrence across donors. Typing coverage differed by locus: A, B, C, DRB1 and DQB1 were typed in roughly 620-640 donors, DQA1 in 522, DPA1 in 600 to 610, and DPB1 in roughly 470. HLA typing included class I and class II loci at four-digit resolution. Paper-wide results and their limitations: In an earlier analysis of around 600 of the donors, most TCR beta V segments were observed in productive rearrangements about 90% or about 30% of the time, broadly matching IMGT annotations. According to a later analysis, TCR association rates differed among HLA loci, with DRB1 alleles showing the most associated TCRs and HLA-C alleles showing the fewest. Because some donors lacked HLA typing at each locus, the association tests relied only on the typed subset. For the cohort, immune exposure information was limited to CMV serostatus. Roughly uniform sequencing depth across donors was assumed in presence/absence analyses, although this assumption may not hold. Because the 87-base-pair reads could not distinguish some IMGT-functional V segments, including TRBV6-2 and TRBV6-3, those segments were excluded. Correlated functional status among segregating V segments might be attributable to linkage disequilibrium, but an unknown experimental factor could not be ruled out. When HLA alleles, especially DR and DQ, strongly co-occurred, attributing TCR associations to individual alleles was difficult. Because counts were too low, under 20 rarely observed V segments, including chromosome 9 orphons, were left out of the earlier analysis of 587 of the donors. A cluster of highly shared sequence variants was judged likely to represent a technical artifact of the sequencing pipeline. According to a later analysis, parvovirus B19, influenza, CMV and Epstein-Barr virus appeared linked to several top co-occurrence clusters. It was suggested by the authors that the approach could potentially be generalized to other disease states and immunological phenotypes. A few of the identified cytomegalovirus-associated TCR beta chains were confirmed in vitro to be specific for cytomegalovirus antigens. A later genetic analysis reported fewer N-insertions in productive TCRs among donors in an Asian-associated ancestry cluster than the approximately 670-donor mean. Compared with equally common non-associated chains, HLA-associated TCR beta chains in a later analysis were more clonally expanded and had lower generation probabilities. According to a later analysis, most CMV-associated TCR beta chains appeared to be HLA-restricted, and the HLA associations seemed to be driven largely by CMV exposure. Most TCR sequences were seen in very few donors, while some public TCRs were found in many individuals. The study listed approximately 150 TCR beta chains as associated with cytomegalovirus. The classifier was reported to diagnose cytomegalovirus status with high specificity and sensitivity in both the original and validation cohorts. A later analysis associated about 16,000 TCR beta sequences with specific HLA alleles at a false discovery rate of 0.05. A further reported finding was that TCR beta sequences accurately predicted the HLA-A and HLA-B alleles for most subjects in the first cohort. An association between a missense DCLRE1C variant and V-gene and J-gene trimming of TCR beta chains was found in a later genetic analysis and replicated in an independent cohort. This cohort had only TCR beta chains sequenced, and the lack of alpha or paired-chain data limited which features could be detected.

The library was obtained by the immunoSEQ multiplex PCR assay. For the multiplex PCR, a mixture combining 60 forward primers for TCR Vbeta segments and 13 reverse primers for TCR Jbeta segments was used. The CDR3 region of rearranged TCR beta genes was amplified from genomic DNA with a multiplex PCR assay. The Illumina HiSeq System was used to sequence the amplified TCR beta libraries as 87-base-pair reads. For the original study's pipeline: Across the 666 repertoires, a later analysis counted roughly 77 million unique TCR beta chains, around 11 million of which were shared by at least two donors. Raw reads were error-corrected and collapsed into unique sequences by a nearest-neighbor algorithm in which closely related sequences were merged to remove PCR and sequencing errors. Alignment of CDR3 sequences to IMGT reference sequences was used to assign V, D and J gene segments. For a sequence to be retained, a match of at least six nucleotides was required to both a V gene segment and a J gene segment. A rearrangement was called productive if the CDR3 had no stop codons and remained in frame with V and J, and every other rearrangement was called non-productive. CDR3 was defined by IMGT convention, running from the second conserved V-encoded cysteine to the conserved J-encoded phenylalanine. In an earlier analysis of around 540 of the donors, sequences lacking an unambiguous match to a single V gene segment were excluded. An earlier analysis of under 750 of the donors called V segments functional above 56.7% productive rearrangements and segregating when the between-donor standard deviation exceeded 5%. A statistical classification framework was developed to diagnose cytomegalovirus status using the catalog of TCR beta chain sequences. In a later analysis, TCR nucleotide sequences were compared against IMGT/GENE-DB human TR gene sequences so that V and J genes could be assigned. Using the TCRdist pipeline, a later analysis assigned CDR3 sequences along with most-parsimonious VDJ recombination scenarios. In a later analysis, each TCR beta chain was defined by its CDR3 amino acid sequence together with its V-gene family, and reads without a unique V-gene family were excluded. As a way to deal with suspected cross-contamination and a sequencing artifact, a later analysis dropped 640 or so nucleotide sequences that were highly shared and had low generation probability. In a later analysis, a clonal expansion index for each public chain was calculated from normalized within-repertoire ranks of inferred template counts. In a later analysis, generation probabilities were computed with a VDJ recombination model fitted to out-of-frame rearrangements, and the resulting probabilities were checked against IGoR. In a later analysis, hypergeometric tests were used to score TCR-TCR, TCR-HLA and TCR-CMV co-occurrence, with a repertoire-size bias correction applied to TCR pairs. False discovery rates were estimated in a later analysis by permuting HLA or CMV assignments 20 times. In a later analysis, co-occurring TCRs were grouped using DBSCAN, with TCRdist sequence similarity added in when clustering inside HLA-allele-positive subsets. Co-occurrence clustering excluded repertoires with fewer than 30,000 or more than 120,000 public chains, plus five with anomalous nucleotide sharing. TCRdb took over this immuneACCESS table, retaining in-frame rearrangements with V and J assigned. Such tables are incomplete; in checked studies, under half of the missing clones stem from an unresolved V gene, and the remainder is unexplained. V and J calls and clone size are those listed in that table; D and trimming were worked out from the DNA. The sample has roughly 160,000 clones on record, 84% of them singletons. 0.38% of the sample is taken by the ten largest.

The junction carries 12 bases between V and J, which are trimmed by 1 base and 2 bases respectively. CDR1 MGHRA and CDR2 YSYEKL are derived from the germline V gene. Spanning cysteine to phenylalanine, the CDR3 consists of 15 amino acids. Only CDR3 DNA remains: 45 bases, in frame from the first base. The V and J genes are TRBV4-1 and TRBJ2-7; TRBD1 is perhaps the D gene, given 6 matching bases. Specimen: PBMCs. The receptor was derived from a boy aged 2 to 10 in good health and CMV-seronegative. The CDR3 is CASSQGQGLTYEQYF. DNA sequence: TGCGCCAGCAGCCAAGGGCAGGGGCTGACCTACGAGCAGTACTTC.